This T cell receptor (beta chain) derives from a study of CD8 T cells in Susac syndrome. When the RNA was reverse transcribed, random hexamers were used with an input of about 0.5 to 1 ug. Amplification of TCR beta CDR3 was carried out by immunoSEQ multiplex PCR, which covered 54 Vbeta and 13 Jbeta segments. TCRdb called the immunoSEQ multiplex PCR reads again in MiXCR, with one record for every CDR3 protein. This table holds about 77,000 distinct CDR3 sequences, approximately 94% found once. Study outcomes and limitations: Repertoires of Susac syndrome CD4+ T cells lacked clonal expansion.

Sequencing of TCR beta, carried out with a high-throughput approach, was applied to CD8+ and CD4+ T cells from the blood. In Susac syndrome patients, recently defined diagnostic criteria for definite or probable disease were met. A word on this clonotype: Its specificity is not known.

The receptor was derived from a human donor with Susac syndrome. Sequences were obtained from CD4+ T cells from PBMCs.

CDR3 residues: CASSLDAGEQYF. The CDR3 coding sequence is TGCGCCAGCAGCTTGGATGCAGGCGAGCAGTACTTC. The rearrangement uses TRBV5-1 and TRBJ2-7, with D unclear. The V and J ends lost 0 bases and 6 bases respectively, with 7 bases between them. This CDR3 contains 12 residues. Germline CDR1 reads SGHRS; CDR2 reads YFSETQ.